This entry lists 9 T cell receptor beta chains sequenced from one sample in a study of cytomegalovirus exposure and HLA in healthy donors. The PCR used 60 Vbeta and 13 Jbeta primers. Clones were sequenced by immunoSEQ multiplex PCR, and TCRdb holds only the in-frame ones, with some missing. In the table there are 200,000 to 250,000 clones, 75% to 80% of which are singletons. The sample consisted of PBMCs. Receptors were obtained from a man aged 18 to 30 in good health and CMV-seronegative.

The genes are TRBV11-2 and TRBJ2-5; 7 bases align to TRBD2. The DNA end favors TRBJ2-7, so the J call may be wrong. The CDR3 is 13 amino acids. Germline V gene data show CDR1 as SGHAT and CDR2 as FQNNGV. Here the CDR3 DNA reads TGTGCCAGCAGCATAGGGAGGGTTTACGAGCAGTACTTC. Amino acids: CASSIGRVYEQYF.

The V gene is TRBV20-1, the J gene TRBJ2-7; the D is unclear. The germline V gene encodes CDR1 DFQATT and CDR2 SNEGSKA (reference sequence). This CDR3 region has 11 residues. The CDR3 DNA is TGCAGCTACGCCTCTTCCTACGAGCAGTACTTC. Translation: CSYASSYEQYF.

V and J are TRBV14 and TRBJ2-1; no reliable D call. The germline V and J ends were trimmed by 0 bases and 13 bases, with 13 bases remaining between them. The CDR3 length is 13 residues. The V gene's germline CDR1 is SGHDN and CDR2 FVKESK. CDR3 DNA sequence: TGTGCCAGCAGCCAAGATTCCTACTCATCTCAGTTCTTC. Its translation: CASSQDSYSSQFF. Looking up the rest from reference TRBV14 and TRBJ2-1 gives the full variable domain: EAGVTQFPSHSVIEKGQTVTLRCDPISGHDNLYWYRRVMGKEIKFLLHFVKESKQDESGMPNNRFLAERTGGTYSTLKVQPAELEDSGVYFCASSQDSYSSQFFGPGTRLTVL.

This clone was detected only a few times. CDR3: CASSLDSFATNEKLFF. CDR3 DNA sequence: TGTGCCAGCAGTTTGGACAGCTTTGCAACTAATGAAAAACTGTTTTTT. This chain joins TRBV6-5 and TRBJ1-4; maybe TRBD1 (6 bases). Germline V lookup: CDR1 MNHEY, CDR2 SVGAGI. V shed 4 bases and J shed 0 bases, with 12 bases lying between them. The CDR3 totals 16 residues.

This sequence joins TRBV19 and TRBJ1-5; D not certain. Trimming stripped 1 base from V and 1 base from J, with 5 bases between. The germline V gene encodes CDR1 LNHDA and CDR2 SQIVND (reference sequence). The CDR3 consists of 14 residues. This chain's CDR3 is CASSIGQSNQPQHF. The DNA of the CDR3 is TGTGCCAGTAGTATAGGGCAGAGCAATCAGCCCCAGCATTTT.

The chain is built from TRBV5-5 and TRBJ1-5, with D hard to call. V lost 2 bases, J lost 0 bases, and 9 bases lay in between. The germline CDR1 and CDR2 sequences are SGHKS and YYEKEE (reference sequence). The CDR3 is 15 amino acids. The CDR3 is CASSFSGDSNQPQHF. Written as DNA, the CDR3 is TGTGCCAGCAGCTTTTCCGGGGATAGCAATCAGCCCCAGCATTTT.

V and J are TRBV29-1 and TRBJ2-5, with D tentatively TRBD1 (6 bases). V gave up 8 bases and J gave up 2 bases, with 18 bases separating them. CDR1 and CDR2 (germline): SQVTM, ANQGSEA. The CDR3 runs to 14 residues. In DNA form, the CDR3 reads TGCAGCTTTTCTCTAGGGACAAAGCAAGAGACCCAGTACTTC. Translation: CSFSLGTKQETQYF.

The chain combines TRBV7-8 with TRBJ1-1; weak D call: TRBD1 (6 bases). The CDR3 consists of 14 residues. Germline-derived CDR1 and CDR2 are SGHVS and FQNEAQ. V lost 4 bases, J lost 0 bases, and 9 bases lay in between. The CDR3 sequence: CASSSGHVNTEAFF. As DNA, the CDR3 is TGTGCCAGCAGCTCGGGACACGTGAACACTGAAGCTTTCTTT.

The chain is built from TRBV6-5 and TRBJ2-1, with D unclear. Trimming cost V 6 bases and J 10 bases, with 19 bases left between them. The length of the CDR3 is 14 residues. Germline V gene lookup returns CDR1 MNHEY and CDR2 SVGAGI. The CDR3 loop is CASSRFVTAGEQFF. As DNA, the CDR3 is TGTGCCAGCAGCCGATTCGTGACCGCCGGGGAGCAGTTCTTC.